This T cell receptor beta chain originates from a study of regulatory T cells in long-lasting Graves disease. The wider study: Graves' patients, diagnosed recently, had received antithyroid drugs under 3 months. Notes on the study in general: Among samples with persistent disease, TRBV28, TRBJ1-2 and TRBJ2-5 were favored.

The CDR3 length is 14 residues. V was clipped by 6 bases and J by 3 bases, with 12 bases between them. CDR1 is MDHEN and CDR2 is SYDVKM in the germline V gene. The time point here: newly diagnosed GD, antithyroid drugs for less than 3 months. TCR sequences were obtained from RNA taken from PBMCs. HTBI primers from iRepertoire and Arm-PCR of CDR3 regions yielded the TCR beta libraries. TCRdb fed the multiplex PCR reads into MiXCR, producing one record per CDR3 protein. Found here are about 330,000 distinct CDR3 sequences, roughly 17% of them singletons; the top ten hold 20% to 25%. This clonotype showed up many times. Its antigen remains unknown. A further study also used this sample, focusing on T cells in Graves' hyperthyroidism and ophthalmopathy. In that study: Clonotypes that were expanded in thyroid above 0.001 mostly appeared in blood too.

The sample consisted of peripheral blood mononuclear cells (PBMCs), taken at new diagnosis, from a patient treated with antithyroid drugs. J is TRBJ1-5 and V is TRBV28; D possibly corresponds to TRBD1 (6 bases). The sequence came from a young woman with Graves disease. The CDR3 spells CASRSTGLNQPQHF. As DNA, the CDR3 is TGTGCCAGCAGATCAACAGGGCTCAATCAGCCCCAGCATTTT.